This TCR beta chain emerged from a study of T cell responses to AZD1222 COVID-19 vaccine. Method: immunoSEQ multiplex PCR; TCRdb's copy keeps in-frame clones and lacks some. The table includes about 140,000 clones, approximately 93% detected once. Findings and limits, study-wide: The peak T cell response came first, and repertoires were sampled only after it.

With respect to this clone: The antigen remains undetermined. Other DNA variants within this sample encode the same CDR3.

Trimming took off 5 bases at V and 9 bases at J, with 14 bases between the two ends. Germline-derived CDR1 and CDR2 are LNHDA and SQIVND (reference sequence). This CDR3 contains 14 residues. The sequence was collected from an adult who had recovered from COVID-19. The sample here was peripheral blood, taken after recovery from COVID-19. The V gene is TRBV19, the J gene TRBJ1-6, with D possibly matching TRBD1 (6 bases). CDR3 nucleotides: TGTGCCAGTAGTCCTCAGGGGAACGGTTCACCCCTCCACTTT. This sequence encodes CASSPQGNGSPLHF.